This T cell receptor beta chain was sequenced in a study of blood T cell repertoires in COVID-19. Overall study context: PBMCs, B-cell-depleted T cells, or T cells provided the cDNA or gDNA that made up the material.

Participant age was about 18 to 100 years, and participants resided in 24 US areas. Which cohort a participant joined came from the clinical history participants gave. Germline loops: CDR1 SGDLS, CDR2 YYNGEE. Trimming removed 0 bases at V and 3 bases at J, with 10 bases between. CDR3 size: 14 residues. Libraries were prepared by immunoSEQ multiplex PCR; TCRdb keeps only in-frame clonotypes and omits some of them. The profile shows approximately 250,000 clones, around 80% of them singletons. This chain connects TRBV9 to TRBJ2-7, with D possibly matching TRBD1 (6 bases). Sequencing was carried out using PBMCs or T cells enriched from blood (not recorded which). The origin of this receptor is a man aged 25-45 years with acute COVID-19. CDR3 sequence reads: CASSVGPDSYEQYV. The CDR3 DNA is TGTGCCAGCAGCGTAGGCCCGGACAGCTACGAGCAGTACGTC.